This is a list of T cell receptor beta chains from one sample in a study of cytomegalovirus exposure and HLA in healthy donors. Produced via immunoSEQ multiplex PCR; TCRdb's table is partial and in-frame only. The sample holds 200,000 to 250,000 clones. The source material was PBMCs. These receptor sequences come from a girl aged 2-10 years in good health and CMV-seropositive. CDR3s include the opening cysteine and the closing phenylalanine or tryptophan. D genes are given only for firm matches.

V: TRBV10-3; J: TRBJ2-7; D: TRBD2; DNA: TGTGCCATCAGGGTACAAGGGAGGGATTACGAGCAGTACTTC; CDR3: CAIRVQGRDYEQYF
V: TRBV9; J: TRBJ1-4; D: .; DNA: TGTGCCAGCAGCGTAGAGGGGCAGTTTTCTGAAAAACTGTTTTTT; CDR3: CASSVEGQFSEKLFF
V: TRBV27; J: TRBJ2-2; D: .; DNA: TGTGCCAGCAGTTTATCGCGCCGAAAAATCGGGGAGCTGTTTTTT; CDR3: CASSLSRRKIGELFF
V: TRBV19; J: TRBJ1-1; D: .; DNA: TGTGCCAGTAGTATAGTGTTTGTGGGGCAGGGGAACACTGAAGCTTTCTTT; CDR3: CASSIVFVGQGNTEAFF
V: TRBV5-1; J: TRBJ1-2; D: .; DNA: TGCGCCAGCAGCTTGGTGCAGGGAAACTATGGCTACACCTTC; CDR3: CASSLVQGNYGYTF
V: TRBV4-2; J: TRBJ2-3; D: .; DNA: TGTGCCAGCAGCCAAATTGGCGGGCCGAGAGGAGATACGCAGTATTTT; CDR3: CASSQIGGPRGDTQYF
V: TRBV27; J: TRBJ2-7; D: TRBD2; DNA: TGTGCCAGCAGTTTAGAGGCTACTAGCGGGAGGGGAGAGCAGTACTTC; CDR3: CASSLEATSGRGEQYF
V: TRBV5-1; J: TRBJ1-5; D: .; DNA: TGCGCCAGCAGTTTTAGGGGTAATCAGCCCCAGCATTTT; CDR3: CASSFRGNQPQHF
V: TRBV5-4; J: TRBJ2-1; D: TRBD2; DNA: TGTGCCAGCAGCTTGGGTATAGCGGGAGGGCAGCAGTTCTTC; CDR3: CASSLGIAGGQQFF
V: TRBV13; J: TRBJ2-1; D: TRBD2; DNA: TGTGCCAGCAGCCCCCCGGGTAGCGGGAGGGGTGATGAGCAGTTCTTC; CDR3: CASSPPGSGRGDEQFF
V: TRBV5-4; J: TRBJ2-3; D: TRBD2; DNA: TGTGCCAGCAGCCCCCCGTTCCTAGCGGGAATCACAGATACGCAGTATTTT; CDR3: CASSPPFLAGITDTQYF
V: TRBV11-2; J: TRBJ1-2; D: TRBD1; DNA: TGTGCCAGCAGCTTAGCTTGGACAGGGGGCGGCTACACCTTC; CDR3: CASSLAWTGGGYTF
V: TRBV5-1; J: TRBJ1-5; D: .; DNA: TGCGCCAGCAGCTTGGGAGACAGAGATAATCAGCCCCAGCATTTT; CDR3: CASSLGDRDNQPQHF
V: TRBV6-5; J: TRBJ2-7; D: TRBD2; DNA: TGTGCCAGCAGTTACTCTTGGCGGGAGATCCACGAGCAGTACTTC; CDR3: CASSYSWREIHEQYF
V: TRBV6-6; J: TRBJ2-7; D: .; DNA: TGTGCCAGCAGTTTTGAGGGCTACGAGCAGTACTTC; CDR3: CASSFEGYEQYF
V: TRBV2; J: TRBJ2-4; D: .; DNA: TGTGCCAGCAGTGATGGAGGGATTGCCAAAAACATTCAGTACTTC; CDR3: CASSDGGIAKNIQYF
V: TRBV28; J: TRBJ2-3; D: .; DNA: TGTGCCAGCAGTTTATCTACGGGGAGTGGCGATACGCAGTATTTT; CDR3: CASSLSTGSGDTQYF
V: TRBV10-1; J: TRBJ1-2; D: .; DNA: TGCGCCAGCAGTGAGAACAGAAACTATGGCTACACCTTC; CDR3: CASSENRNYGYTF
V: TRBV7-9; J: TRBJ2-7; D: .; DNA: TGTGCCAGCAGCTCGGCAGGGGCCACGAGCGAGCAGTACTTC; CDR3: CASSSAGATSEQYF
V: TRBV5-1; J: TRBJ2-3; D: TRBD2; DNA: TGCGCCAGCAGCTTGGTGATAGCGGGGACAGATACGCAGTATTTT; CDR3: CASSLVIAGTDTQYF
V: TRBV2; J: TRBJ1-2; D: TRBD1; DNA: TGTGCCAGCAGTACGGGGGACAGGGGCTATGGCTACACCTTC; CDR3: CASSTGDRGYGYTF
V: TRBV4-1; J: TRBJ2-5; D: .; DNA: TGCGCCAGCAGCCAAGATGGAGGGGGCCGAGAGACCCAGTACTTC; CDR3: CASSQDGGGRETQYF
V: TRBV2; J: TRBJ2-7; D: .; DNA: TGTGCCAGCCAAGACCGACAATACTACGAGCAGTACTTC; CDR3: CASQDRQYYEQYF
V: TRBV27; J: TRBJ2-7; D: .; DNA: TGTGCCAGCAGTTCTAGTCTTGGCTACGAGCAGTACTTC; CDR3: CASSSSLGYEQYF
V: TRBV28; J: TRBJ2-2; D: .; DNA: TGTGCCAGCTTGACTAGTCATGACGGGGAGCTGTTTTTT; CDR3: CASLTSHDGELFF
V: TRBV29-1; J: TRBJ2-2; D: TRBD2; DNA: TGCAGCGTTGATCAGGGAGGGCGAACCGGGGAGCTGTTTTTT; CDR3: CSVDQGGRTGELFF
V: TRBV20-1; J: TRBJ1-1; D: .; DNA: TGCAGTGCCTCCTCCCCAGCTTTCTTT; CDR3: CSASSPAFF